Below, 31 T cell receptor beta chains from the same sample are listed, as sequenced in a study of response to subunit inactivated influenza vaccine. Each CDR3 protein is one row after TCRdb ran MiXCR on the RT-PCR reads. The table has roughly 710,000 distinct CDR3 sequences, approximately 15% seen once. Sequenced here: PBMCs from blood, sampled 14 to 15 days before vaccination. Every receptor here comes from a man over 45 who received an inactivated influenza vaccine.

The V and J genes are TRBV29-1 and TRBJ2-3, with 9 positions matching TRBD1. V lost 5 bases and J lost 4; bases outside the gene matches: 7. This CDR3 has 14 residues. CDR1 is SQVTM, CDR2 ANQGSEA, per germline. CDR3 in amino acids: CSVKGRTGADTQYF. CDR3 nucleotides: TGCAGCGTTAAAGGCCGGACAGGGGCAGATACGCAGTATTTT.

This clonotype was found a few times. The chain is built from TRBV6-6 and TRBJ1-1, with no clear D. The CDR3 covers 13 residues. The germline V gene has CDR1 MNHNY and CDR2 SVGAGI (reference sequence). The V gene lost 6 bases and the J gene lost 6 bases, with 14 bases spanning the gap. CDR3 DNA: TGTGCCAGCAGGACGGGGTCGGTCGCTGAAGCTTTCTTT. It encodes CASRTGSVAEAFF.

The rearrangement joins TRBV12-3 or TRBV12-4 to TRBJ1-5; D is uncertain. The CDR3 is 15 residues long. Trimming pared 4 bases from V and 0 bases from J, leaving 10 bases between. The CDR3 sequence is CASSSGEVSNQPQHF. The CDR3, as DNA: TGTGCCAGCAGTTCCGGGGAAGTTAGCAATCAGCCCCAGCATTTT.

V gene TRBV7-6 combines with J gene TRBJ2-1; D not certain. The CDR3 length is 12 residues. Trimming left V 1 base short and J 9 bases short, with 7 bases between. CDR1 and CDR2 from the germline V gene are SGHVS and FNYEAQ. CDR3 nucleotide sequence: TGTGCCAGCAGCTTAGTTCCCGTTGAGCAGTTCTTC. Translation gives CASSLVPVEQFF.

This clonotype was counted at least ten times. For the CDR3, the DNA is TGTGCCAGCAGGGGACTAGCGGGAGTTGTATCCTACGAGCAGTACTTC. Translation gives CASRGLAGVVSYEQYF. The chain links TRBV2 to TRBJ2-7; 14 bases match TRBD2. Losses at the gene ends were 6 bases for V and 1 base for J; bases not matched to a gene: 5. This CDR3 comprises 16 residues. CDR1 and CDR2 (germline): SNHLY, FYNNEI.

The rearrangement uses TRBV6-2 or TRBV6-3 and TRBJ1-5; 9 positions match TRBD1. J lost 7 bases, V lost 4 bases, and 11 bases had no gene match. This CDR3 has 16 amino acids. CDR1 and CDR2 (germline): MNHEY, SVGEGT. CDR3 sequence: CASSLRGQGPKQPQHF. DNA of the CDR3: TGTGCCAGCAGTTTGCGGGGACAGGGCCCCAAGCAGCCCCAGCATTTT.

This clonotype appeared many times. The J gene is TRBJ2-1, the V gene TRBV20-1; 9 bases map to TRBD2. Trimming cost V 0 bases and J 7 bases; bases outside gene matches: 7. CDR1 is DFQATT and CDR2 is SNEGSKA in the germline V gene (reference sequence). The CDR3 runs 15 residues. CDR3 nucleotide sequence: TGCAGTGCTAGAGATGCAGCGGGGGGATTGAATGAGCAGTTCTTC. Its translation: CSARDAAGGLNEQFF.

This clonotype occurred many times. The chain joins TRBV18 to TRBJ2-7; unclear D gene. The CDR3 is 14 amino acids. Germline V lookup: CDR1 KGHSH, CDR2 LQKENI. Trimming cost V 2 bases and J 1 base, with 9 bases left between them. The CDR3 sequence is CASSPGLSSYEQYF. The DNA for the CDR3 is TGTGCCAGCTCACCAGGGTTATCTTCCTACGAGCAGTACTTC.

This clonotype has more than one count but fewer than ten. V gene TRBV20-1 combines with J gene TRBJ2-5; 10 bases align to TRBD1. This CDR3 is 13 amino acids long. Germline V gene lookup returns CDR1 DFQATT and CDR2 SNEGSKA (reference sequence). The trim removed 6 bases at V and 5 bases at J, leaving 6 bases unmatched. CDR3 sequence reads: CSARRDRGETQYF. The CDR3 DNA sequence: TGCAGTGCGCGTCGGGACAGGGGTGAGACCCAGTACTTC.

This clonotype was detected many times. This chain joins TRBV18 and TRBJ2-4; the D is unclear. Germline V gene sequence: CDR1 KGHSH, CDR2 LQKENI. The length of the CDR3 is 16 residues. Trimming pared 3 bases from V and 0 bases from J, leaving 12 bases between. CDR3 DNA sequence: TGTGCCAGCTCACCGACCCCCGGGCTAGCCAAAAACATTCAGTACTTC. Translating gives CASSPTPGLAKNIQYF.

This clonotype was seen at least ten times. This CDR3 is CASSLRVNEQFF. In DNA form, the CDR3 reads TGTGCCAGCAGCTTAAGGGTAAATGAGCAGTTCTTC. The V and J genes are TRBV7-2 and TRBJ2-1; D not certain. The CDR3 is made up of 12 amino acids. Trimming took off 2 bases at V and 7 bases at J, with 6 bases between the two ends. Germline V gene sequence: CDR1 SGHTA, CDR2 FQGNSA.

This chain joins TRBV6-1 and TRBJ1-3; D gene unclear. This CDR3 region has 14 residues. Germline V lookup: CDR1 MNHNS, CDR2 SASEGT. V was pared by 2 bases and J by 4 bases, with 9 bases between. The CDR3 region is CASSESTPGNTIYF. The CDR3, as DNA: TGTGCCAGCAGTGAATCGACGCCAGGAAACACCATATATTTT.

This clonotype was counted only a few times. The chain employs TRBV4-3 and TRBJ1-1, with TRBD1 matching over 7 bases. This CDR3 has 16 residues. Germline CDR1 reads LGHNA; CDR2 reads YSLEER. J was trimmed by 5 bases and V by 0 bases; bases with no gene match: 9. The CDR3 DNA follows: TGCGCCAGCAGCCAAGATAGCCGACAGGGTGTGACTGAAGCTTTCTTT. Translated, it gives CASSQDSRQGVTEAFF.

This chain connects TRBV4-2 to TRBJ2-5; possible D gene TRBD1, 5 bases. The germline gives CDR1 LGHNA, CDR2 YNFKEQ. This CDR3 contains 15 residues. Trimming took 0 bases from V and 1 from J, leaving 9 bases between them. Here the CDR3 DNA reads TGTGCCAGCAGCCAAGATCTGACAGCCCAAGAGACCCAGTACTTC. Translating gives CASSQDLTAQETQYF.

Comment on this clonotype: A much larger clone differs from this one at a single base, so this may be a read error. The chain is built from TRBV27 and TRBJ2-7; 7 nucleotides match TRBD2. The last part of the DNA fits TRBJ2-1 better; the J call may be wrong. This CDR3 has 15 amino acids. The germline V gene has CDR1 MNHEY and CDR2 SMNVEV (reference sequence). The CDR3 spells CASSLRASGNYEQFF. In DNA, the CDR3 is TGTGCCAGCAGTTTAAGGGCTAGCGGAAACTACGAGCAGTTCTTC.

This clonotype turned up a few times. V usage is TRBV6-5 and J usage is TRBJ2-5, with D possibly being TRBD2 (6 bases). V gave up 2 bases and J gave up 1 base, with 17 bases separating them. In germline, CDR1 is MNHEY, CDR2 SVGAGI. This CDR3 has 17 residues. The CDR3 DNA is TGTGCCAGCAGTTACGGACTGGGGGGTAGGGGCCAAGAGACCCAGTACTTC. The encoded protein is CASSYGLGGRGQETQYF.

This clonotype was recorded a few times. The chain couples TRBV6-2 or TRBV6-3 to TRBJ2-7; D may match TRBD1 or TRBD2 (5 bases each). The CDR3 is 13 amino acids. Trimming cost V 4 bases and J 6 bases, with 13 bases left between them. Germline V gene sequence: CDR1 MNHEY, CDR2 SVGEGT. CDR3 protein: CASSSLRGPEQYF. As DNA, the CDR3 is TGTGCCAGCAGTTCCCTGAGGGGTCCCGAGCAGTACTTC.

This chain links TRBV9 with TRBJ2-7, with 9 bases matching TRBD1. In germline, CDR1 is SGDLS, CDR2 YYNGEE. The V gene end was trimmed by 4 bases and the J gene end by 0 bases; junction bases not matched to a gene: 8. The CDR3 has 16 amino acids. CDR3 in amino acids: CASSPSGTGSSYEQYF. DNA of the CDR3: TGTGCCAGCAGCCCTTCCGGGACAGGGAGCTCCTACGAGCAGTACTTC.

J is TRBJ2-7 and V is TRBV6-5; D remains ambiguous. The CDR3 consists of 14 residues. CDR1 is MNHEY, CDR2 SVGAGI, per germline. Trimming cost V 4 bases and J 3 bases, with 13 bases left between them. The CDR3 nucleotides are TGTGCCAGCAGTTCCCAGATCCCCATCTACGAGCAGTACTTC. This gives the protein CASSSQIPIYEQYF.

This clonotype has a single count. This chain uses TRBV6-5 with TRBJ2-1; TRBD1 agrees at 8 bases. After removal of 0 bases from V and 5 bases from J, the junction contained 3 bases not matched to a gene. CDR1 and CDR2 (germline): MNHEY, SVGAGI. The CDR3 spans 15 residues. The CDR3 loop is CASSYSATGDNEQFF. The CDR3 DNA reads as TGTGCCAGCAGTTACTCCGCGACAGGGGACAATGAGCAGTTCTTC.

This clonotype was picked up a small number of times. The rearrangement joins TRBV28 to TRBJ2-7; D possibly corresponds to TRBD2 (6 bases). This CDR3 is built from 12 residues. Per the germline V gene, CDR1 is MDHEN and CDR2 is SYDVKM. The ends were cut back, 4 bases at V and 2 bases at J, with 6 bases in the middle. The CDR3 region is CASSWGAYEQYF. CDR3 nucleotides: TGTGCCAGCAGTTGGGGGGCCTACGAGCAGTACTTC.

The sample holds many counts of this clonotype. The rearrangement uses TRBV5-4 and TRBJ2-2; D unresolved. V was pared by 5 bases and J by 6 bases, with 11 bases between. CDR3 length equals 13 residues. The germline V gene encodes CDR1 SGHNT and CDR2 YYREEE (reference sequence). The CDR3 spells CASSLVGAGELFF. The CDR3 bases are TGTGCCAGCAGTTTAGTAGGTGCCGGGGAGCTGTTTTTT.

The rearrangement links TRBV18 to TRBJ1-3, with D possibly TRBD1 on 6 matching bases. Trimming took off 2 bases at V and 1 base at J, with 12 bases between the two ends. The CDR3 consists of 16 residues. Germline V gene data show CDR1 as KGHSH and CDR2 as LQKENI. The CDR3 nucleotides read TGTGCCAGCTCACCAGGGACACCTGCGTCTGGAAACACCATATATTTT. It codes for CASSPGTPASGNTIYF.

This sequence joins TRBV20-1 and TRBJ2-3; no reliable D call. The V end was cut by 4 bases, the J end by 0 bases, with 11 bases between. Germline V gene data show CDR1 as DFQATT and CDR2 as SNEGSKA (reference sequence). The CDR3 is 14 amino acids. CDR3 loop: CSATHRRSTDTQYF. The CDR3 nucleotides are TGCAGTGCTACACACCGACGCAGCACAGATACGCAGTATTTT.

This clonotype was detected a few times. V and J are TRBV4-1 and TRBJ2-1; 7 bases agree with TRBD2. This CDR3 spans 16 amino acids. After removal of 1 base from V and 6 bases from J, the junction contained 9 bases not matched to a gene. CDR1 is MGHRA and CDR2 is YSYEKL in the germline V gene. The CDR3 loop is CASSQVRGRAPNEQFF. The CDR3, as DNA: TGCGCCAGCAGCCAAGTTCGAGGGAGGGCCCCCAATGAGCAGTTCTTC.

This clonotype has just a few counts. J is TRBJ2-1 and V is TRBV4-3, with 7 bases that match TRBD2. Per germline, CDR1 LGHNA and CDR2 YSLEER. V lost 2 bases to trimming and J lost 8 bases; unmatched junction nucleotides: 15. The CDR3 sequence is 17 residues long. The CDR3 DNA follows: TGCGCCAGCAGCCAATTCTCCAGAACGGGAGGACGACATGAGCAGTTCTTC. It specifies CASSQFSRTGGRHEQFF.

This chain connects TRBV6-1 to TRBJ1-6; no firm D call. Germline V gives CDR1 MNHNS, CDR2 SASEGT. Trimming took 5 bases from V and 7 from J, leaving 12 bases between them. The CDR3 runs 14 residues. The CDR3: CASSPTKRNSPLHF. CDR3 sequence (DNA): TGTGCCAGCAGTCCCACTAAACGGAATTCACCCCTCCACTTT.

This chain joins TRBV12-3 or TRBV12-4 and TRBJ2-2; tentatively, D is TRBD2 (5 bases). Trimming removed 2 bases at V and 13 bases at J, with 17 bases between. This CDR3 is 14 amino acids long. The CDR3: CASSLIGSGSGLFF. The CDR3 DNA is TGTGCCAGCAGTTTAATAGGCTCGGGGAGTGGGCTGTTTTTT.

Comment on this clonotype: At one of its ends the junction is not consistent with the germline gene, which may arise from a read error. V usage is TRBV7-2 and J usage is TRBJ2-5, with 9 bases fitting TRBD2. The CDR3 totals 16 residues. Germline CDR1 and CDR2: SGHTA and FQGNSA. CDR3 DNA: TGTGCCAGCAGCCCCTCCGGGCTAGCGGGAAGAGAGACCCAGCACTTC. This translates into CASSPSGLAGRETQHF.

This clonotype was counted only a few times. V usage is TRBV5-1 and J usage is TRBJ2-1; 10 nucleotides line up with TRBD1. Germline CDR1 SGHRS, CDR2 YFSETQ. Trimming cost V 4 bases and J 3 bases; bases outside gene matches: 4. The CDR3 length is 15 residues. CDR3 nucleotides: TGCGCCAGCAGCGAGGGGACAGGGGTCTACAATGAGCAGTTCTTC. Translated: CASSEGTGVYNEQFF.

This chain uses TRBV20-1 with TRBJ2-7; 9 bases line up with TRBD1. The CDR3 is 15 residues long. With V trimmed by 1 base and J by 4 bases, 8 bases remained unmatched. CDR1 and CDR2 from the germline V gene are DFQATT and SNEGSKA (reference sequence). Here the CDR3 reads CSARGAGQGPYEQYF. DNA for the CDR3: TGCAGTGCTAGAGGGGCGGGACAGGGACCATACGAGCAGTACTTC.